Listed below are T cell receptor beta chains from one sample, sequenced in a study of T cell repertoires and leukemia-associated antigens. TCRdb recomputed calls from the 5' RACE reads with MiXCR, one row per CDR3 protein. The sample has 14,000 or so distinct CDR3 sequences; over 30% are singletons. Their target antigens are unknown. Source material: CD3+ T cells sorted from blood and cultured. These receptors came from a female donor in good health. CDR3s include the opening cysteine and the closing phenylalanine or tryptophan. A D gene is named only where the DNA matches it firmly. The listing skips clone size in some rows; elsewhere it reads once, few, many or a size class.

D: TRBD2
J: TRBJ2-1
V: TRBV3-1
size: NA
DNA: TGTGCCAGCAAGTGGGGGCCCACCGGGACTAGCTCTGTGAATGAGCAGTTCTTC
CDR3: CASKWGPTGTSSVNEQFF

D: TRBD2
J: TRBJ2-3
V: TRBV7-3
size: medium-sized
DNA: TGTGCCAGCAGCCCACGGACTAGCGGGGAAGATACGCAGTATTTT
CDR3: CASSPRTSGEDTQYF

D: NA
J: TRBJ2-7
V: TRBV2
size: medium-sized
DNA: TGTGCCAGCAGTGTTAACCGGTACGAGCAGTACTTC
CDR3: CASSVNRYEQYF

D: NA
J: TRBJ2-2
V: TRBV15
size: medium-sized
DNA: TGTGCCACCAGCAGAGTCGGCAGGGAAACCACCGGGGAGCTGTTTTTT
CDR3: CATSRVGRETTGELFF

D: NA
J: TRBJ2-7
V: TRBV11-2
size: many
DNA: TGTGCCAGCCGCAGGCGCAGCGGTAGCTCCTACGAGCAGTACTTC
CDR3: CASRRRSGSSYEQYF

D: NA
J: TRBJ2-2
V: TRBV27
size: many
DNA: TGTGCCAGCACCCTCCGCCGCGAAGGGGAGCTGTTTTTT
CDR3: CASTLRREGELFF

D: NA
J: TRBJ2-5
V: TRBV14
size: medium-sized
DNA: TGTGCCAGCAGCCTCCAAGAGACCCAGTACTTC
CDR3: CASSLQETQYF

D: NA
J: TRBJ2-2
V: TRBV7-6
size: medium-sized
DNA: TGTGCCAGCAGCTTGATGGGTTACACCGGGGAGCTGTTTTTT
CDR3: CASSLMGYTGELFF

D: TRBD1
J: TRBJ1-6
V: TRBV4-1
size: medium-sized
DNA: TGCGCCAGCGCGGACAGGGGGCTATCACCCCTCCACTTT
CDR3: CASADRGLSPLHF

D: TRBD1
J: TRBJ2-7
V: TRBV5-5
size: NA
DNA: TGTGCCAGCAGCTCGAACTTCCAGGACAGGGGGCTCCTCTCCTACGAGCAGTACTTC
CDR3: CASSSNFQDRGLLSYEQYF

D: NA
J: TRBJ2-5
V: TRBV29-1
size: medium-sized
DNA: TGCAGCGCGGGCCTGACCTCGGAGACCCAGTACTTC
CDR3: CSAGLTSETQYF

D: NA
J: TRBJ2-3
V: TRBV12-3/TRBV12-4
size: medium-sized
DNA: TGTGCCAGCAGTTTAGGGGTTAGCACAGATACGCAGTATTTT
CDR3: CASSLGVSTDTQYF

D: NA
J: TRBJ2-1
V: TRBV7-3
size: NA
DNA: TGTGCCGGCAGCCCACGCTCGGGTTCTTTCGATGAGCAGTTCTTC
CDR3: CAGSPRSGSFDEQFF

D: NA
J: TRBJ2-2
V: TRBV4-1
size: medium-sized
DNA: TGCGCCAGCAGCCCCACCCTAGGGTGGACCGGGGAGCTGTTTTTT
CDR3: CASSPTLGWTGELFF

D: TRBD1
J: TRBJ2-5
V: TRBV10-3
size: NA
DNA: TGTGCCATCAGTGAGGCACGGGACAGCCAAGAGACCCAGTACTTC
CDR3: CAISEARDSQETQYF

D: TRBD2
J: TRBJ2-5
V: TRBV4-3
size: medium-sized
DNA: TGCGCCAGCAGCCAAGATCGTGGCCCTAGCGGGATTTACCAAGAGACCCAGTACTTC
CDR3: CASSQDRGPSGIYQETQYF

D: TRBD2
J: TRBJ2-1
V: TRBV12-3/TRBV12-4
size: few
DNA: TGTGCCAGCAGTTTAGGGCCTAGCGGGTACAATGAGCAGTTCTTC
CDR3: CASSLGPSGYNEQFF

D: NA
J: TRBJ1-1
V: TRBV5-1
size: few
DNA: TGCGCCAGCAGCTTCGGGACTGAAGCTTTCTTT
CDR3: CASSFGTEAFF

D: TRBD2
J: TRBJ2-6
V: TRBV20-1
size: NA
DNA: TGCTGTGCTACGACTAGCGGGGCCAACGTCCTGACTTTC
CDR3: CCATTSGANVLTF

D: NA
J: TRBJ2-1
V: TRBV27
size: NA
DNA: TGTGCCAGCAGTTTTTCGGCAGGGGCCTACGATGAGCAGCTCTTC
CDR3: CASSFSAGAYDEQLF

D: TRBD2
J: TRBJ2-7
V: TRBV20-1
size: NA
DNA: TGCAGTGCTACCCAGACTAGCGGGCTCCCCCCCTACGAGCAGTACTTC
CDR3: CSATQTSGLPPYEQYF

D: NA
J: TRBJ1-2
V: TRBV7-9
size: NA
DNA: TGTGCCAGCAGCAGCACAGGGAACTATGGCTACACCTTC
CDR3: CASSSTGNYGYTF

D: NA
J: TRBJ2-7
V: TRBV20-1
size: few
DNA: TGCAGTGCTAGAGATCGGGCCAGCCCTGCCGAGCAGTACTTC
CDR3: CSARDRASPAEQYF

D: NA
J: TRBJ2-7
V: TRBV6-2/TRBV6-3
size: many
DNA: TGTGCCAGCAAGACCGTTTCCGAGCAGTACTTC
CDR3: CASKTVSEQYF

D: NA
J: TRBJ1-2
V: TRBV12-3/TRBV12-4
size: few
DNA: TGTGCCAGCAGTTTTGGGCCCCTTGGCTACACCTTC
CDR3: CASSFGPLGYTF

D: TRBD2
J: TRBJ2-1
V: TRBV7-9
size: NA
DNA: TGTGCCAGCAGCTTCTCCGGGACTAGCTACAATGAGCAGTTCTTC
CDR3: CASSFSGTSYNEQFF

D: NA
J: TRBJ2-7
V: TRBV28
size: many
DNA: TGTGCCAGCGGGCAGGTGGGCACTGCCTCCACCTACGAGCAGTACTTC
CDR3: CASGQVGTASTYEQYF

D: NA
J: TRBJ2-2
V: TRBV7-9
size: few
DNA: TGTGCCAGCAGCTTATGGCCCGGGGAGCTGTTTTTT
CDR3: CASSLWPGELFF

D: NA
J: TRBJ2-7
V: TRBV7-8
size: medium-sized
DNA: TGTGCCAGCAGCACTCAAGAAACCTACGAGCAGTACTTC
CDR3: CASSTQETYEQYF

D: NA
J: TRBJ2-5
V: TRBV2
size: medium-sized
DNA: TGTGCCAGCAGTGAATGGAACCGAGAGACCCAGTACTTC
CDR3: CASSEWNRETQYF

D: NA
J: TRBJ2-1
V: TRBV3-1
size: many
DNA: TGTGCCAGCAGCCAGGATGGGGGGTCGTACAATGAGCAGTTCTTC
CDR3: CASSQDGGSYNEQFF

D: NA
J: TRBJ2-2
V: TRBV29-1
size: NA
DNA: TGCAGCGTATCCCCCAGGGGAGGTACCGGGGAGCTGTTTTTT
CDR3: CSVSPRGGTGELFF

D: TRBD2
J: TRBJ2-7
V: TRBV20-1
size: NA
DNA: TGCAGTGCTGGAGTGGGACTAGCGGGAGGCGAGCAGTACTTC
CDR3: CSAGVGLAGGEQYF

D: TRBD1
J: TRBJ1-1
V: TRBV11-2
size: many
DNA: TGTGCCAGCAGCTTAGCGACCTTGACAGGGGAGAGAACTGAAGCTTTCTTT
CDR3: CASSLATLTGERTEAFF

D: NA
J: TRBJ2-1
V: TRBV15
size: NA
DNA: TGTGCCACCAGCAGAGATTTCCTTTACAATGAGCAGTTCTTC
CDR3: CATSRDFLYNEQFF

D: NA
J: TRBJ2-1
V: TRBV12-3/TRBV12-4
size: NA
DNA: TGTGCCAGCAGTTTATTGTTGGATGAGCAGTTCTTC
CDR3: CASSLLLDEQFF

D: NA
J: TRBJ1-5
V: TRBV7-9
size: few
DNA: TGTGCCAGCAGCCCGACAAATCAGCCCCAGCATTTT
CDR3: CASSPTNQPQHF

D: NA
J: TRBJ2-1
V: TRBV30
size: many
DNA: TGTGCCTGGAGTGTATCGGGTGGAGCCTACAATGAGCAGTTCTTC
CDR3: CAWSVSGGAYNEQFF

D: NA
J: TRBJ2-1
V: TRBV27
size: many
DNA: TGTGCCAGCAGTGTCCAATCGCACAATGAGCAGTTCTTC
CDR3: CASSVQSHNEQFF

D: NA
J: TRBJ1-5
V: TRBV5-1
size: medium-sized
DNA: TGCGCCAGCAGCTTAGGACACGGAGGTAGCAATCAGCCCCAGCATTTT
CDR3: CASSLGHGGSNQPQHF

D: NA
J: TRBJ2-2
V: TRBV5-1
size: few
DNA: TGCGCCAGCAGCTTGGAACCGAACACCGGGGAGCTGTTTTTT
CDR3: CASSLEPNTGELFF

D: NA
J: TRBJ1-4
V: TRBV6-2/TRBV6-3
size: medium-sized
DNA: TGTGCCAGCAGACCCGACAGAACTGCAACTAATGAAAAACTGTTTTTT
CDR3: CASRPDRTATNEKLFF

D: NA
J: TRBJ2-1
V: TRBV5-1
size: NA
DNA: TGCGCCAGCAGCTTGGGGCAGGCCTCCTACAATGAGCGGTTCTTC
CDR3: CASSLGQASYNERFF

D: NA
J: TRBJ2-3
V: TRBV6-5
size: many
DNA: TGTGCCACCCGGCCGTACGGGACGGATACGCAGTATTTT
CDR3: CATRPYGTDTQYF

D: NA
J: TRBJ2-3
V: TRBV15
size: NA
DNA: TGTCCGACCAGCAGAAGTGTGAACACAGATACGCAGTATTTT
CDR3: CPTSRSVNTDTQYF

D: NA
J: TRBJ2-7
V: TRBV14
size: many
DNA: TGTGCCAGCAGCCACCCAAGTACTAGAGTCGAGCAGTACTTC
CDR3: CASSHPSTRVEQYF

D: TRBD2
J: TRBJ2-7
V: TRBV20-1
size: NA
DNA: TGCAGTGCCGGGACTACCTACGAGCAGTACTTC
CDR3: CSAGTTYEQYF

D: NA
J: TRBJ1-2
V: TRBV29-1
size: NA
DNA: TGCAGCGCTCAACAGGGATCTAACTGTGGCTACGCCTTC
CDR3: CSAQQGSNCGYAF

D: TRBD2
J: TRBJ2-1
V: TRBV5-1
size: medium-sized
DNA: TGCGCCAGCAGCCTGAGCAGCGGGAGGACGTACAATGAGCAGTTCTTC
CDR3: CASSLSSGRTYNEQFF

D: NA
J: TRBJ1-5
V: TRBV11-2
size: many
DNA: TGTGCCAGCAGCTCAGGGGTTGTCGGGCAGCCCCAGCATTTT
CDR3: CASSSGVVGQPQHF

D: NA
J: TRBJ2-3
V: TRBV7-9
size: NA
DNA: TGTGCCAGCAGCCGGGGTGGGCTCCCCACAGATACGCAGTATTTT
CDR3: CASSRGGLPTDTQYF

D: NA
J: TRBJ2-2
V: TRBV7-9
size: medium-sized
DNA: TGTGCCAGCAGCTCGAGCGGGAACACCGGGGAGCTGTTTTTT
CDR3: CASSSSGNTGELFF